This passage covers 32 T cell receptor beta chains from one sample sequenced in a study of blood T cell repertoires in COVID-19. Only in-frame clones appear in the TCRdb table, and some are missing; sequencing was by immunoSEQ multiplex PCR. The sample comprises under 50,000 clones, roughly 90% of which are singletons, and under 20% rests with the top ten. Sequencing input: peripheral blood. These receptors all come from a man aged 70-80 years with active COVID-19.

This clone was recorded a few times. The J gene is TRBJ2-7, the V gene TRBV7-2; no clear D gene. The V and J ends lost 7 bases and 7 bases respectively, with 20 bases between them. Germline CDR1 SGHTA, CDR2 FQGNSA. The CDR3 totals 14 residues. In DNA form, the CDR3 reads TGTGCCAGCAACTTTGACCGAGGATCGTCGGAGCAGTACTTC. It encodes CASNFDRGSSEQYF. Supplemented by reference TRBV7-2 and TRBJ2-7, the full variable domain reads GAGVSQSPSNKVTEKGKDVELRCDPISGHTALYWYRQSLGQGLEFLIYFQGNSAPDKSGLPSDRFSAERTGGSVSTLTIQRTQQEDSAVYLCASNFDRGSSEQYFGPGTRLTVT.

The chain uses TRBV5-6 and TRBJ1-1; 8 nucleotides line up with TRBD1. Trimming removed 1 base from V and 4 bases from J; junction bases left unmatched: 9. The CDR3 totals 16 residues. Germline CDR1 SGHDT, CDR2 YYEEEE. The CDR3 DNA is TGTGCCAGCAGCTTGTCCCTAAGACAGGGGAGCACTGAAGCTTTCTTT. Translation: CASSLSLRQGSTEAFF.

This clone was observed a few times. This chain links TRBV27 with TRBJ1-1, with D uncertain. From germline, CDR1 is MNHEY and CDR2 SMNVEV (reference sequence). The CDR3 totals 17 residues. The ends were cut back, 3 bases at V and 1 base at J, with 18 bases in the middle. Here the CDR3 reads CASSFSRPGRGNTEAFF. In DNA form, the CDR3 reads TGTGCCAGCAGTTTCTCTAGGCCGGGTCGGGGGAACACTGAAGCTTTCTTT.

The rearrangement joins TRBV29-1 to TRBJ2-7; 9 bases map to TRBD2. The CDR3 covers 14 residues. Germline values: CDR1 SQVTM, CDR2 ANQGSEA. V shed 4 bases and J 4 bases; nucleotides not matched to a gene: 8. The CDR3: CSVGVSGSIYEQYF. CDR3 DNA: TGCAGCGTTGGGGTTAGCGGGAGTATTTACGAGCAGTACTTC.

This chain uses TRBV21-1 with TRBJ2-3; the D call of TRBD2 is as the table states it, not checked on the DNA. TRBV21-1 is given as a pseudogene. The length of the CDR3 is 14 residues. The CDR3 here is CASSKVRGPDTQYF. The CDR3 DNA reads as TGTGCCAGCAGCAAAGTTAGAGGCCCGGATACGCAGTATTTT.

Here the CDR3 reads CASSLGRGLSYEQYF. The CDR3 DNA reads as TGTGCCAGCAGCTTAGGCCGGGGGTTATCCTACGAGCAGTACTTC. V gene TRBV11-2 combines with J gene TRBJ2-7; tentative D call: TRBD2 (6 bases). The CDR3 runs to 15 residues. Per germline, CDR1 SGHAT and CDR2 FQNNGV. The V end was cut by 1 base, the J end by 1 base, with 11 bases between.

This clone was observed a few times. The rearrangement joins TRBV2 to TRBJ2-5; D ambiguous. Per germline, CDR1 SNHLY and CDR2 FYNNEI. V was cut by 0 bases and J by 2 bases, with 10 bases left in between. The CDR3 length is 15 residues. DNA of the CDR3: TGTGCCAGCAGTGAAGCGCTAATCCCTCAAGAGACCCAGTACTTC. Translation: CASSEALIPQETQYF.

The chain combines TRBV11-2 with TRBJ1-3; D not certain. CDR1 is SGHAT and CDR2 is FQNNGV in the germline V gene. The CDR3 is 14 residues long. The V and J ends lost 5 bases and 2 bases respectively, with 10 bases between them. CDR3 sequence reads: CASSPSRTGNTIYF. The CDR3 DNA follows: TGTGCCAGCAGCCCCTCTAGAACTGGAAACACCATATATTTT. The full variable domain, rest sourced from reference TRBV11-2 and TRBJ1-3, is EAGVAQSPRYKIIEKRQSVAFWCNPISGHATLYWYQQILGQGPKLLIQFQNNGVVDDSQLPKDRFSAERLKGVDSTLKIQPAKLEDSAVYLCASSPSRTGNTIYFGEGSWLTVV.

The chain couples TRBV6-5 to TRBJ1-2; TRBD1 aligns across 7 bases. Per germline, CDR1 MNHEY and CDR2 SVGAGI. The V gene end was trimmed by 8 bases and the J gene end by 4 bases; junction bases not matched to a gene: 7. This CDR3 has 13 amino acids. The DNA for the CDR3 is TGTGCCAGCTCCACGGGGACAGTCTATGGCTACACCTTC. Protein sequence: CASSTGTVYGYTF.

This clone appeared a single time. The chain recombines TRBV5-1 with TRBJ2-1, with 8 bases identical to TRBD2. The CDR3 length is 16 residues. Looked up from germline, CDR1 is SGHRS and CDR2 is YFSETQ. V lost 0 bases to trimming and J lost 8 bases; unmatched junction nucleotides: 10. The CDR3 DNA sequence: TGCGCCAGCAGCTTGGAGGGATACGGGGGGGCCGATGAGCAGTTCTTC. Its protein is CASSLEGYGGADEQFF.

The chain carries TRBV9 and TRBJ1-2; D unclear. The V gene's germline CDR1 is SGDLS and CDR2 YYNGEE. The CDR3 is 15 residues long. With 4 bases removed from V and 2 bases from J, the gap between germline ends came to 15 bases. The chain's CDR3 is CASSPHPAGNYGYTF. CDR3 DNA sequence: TGTGCCAGCAGCCCACACCCAGCGGGGAACTATGGCTACACCTTC.

V and J are TRBV5-4 and TRBJ2-5; 12 bases map to TRBD2. The CDR3 length is 17 residues. J was trimmed by 4 bases and V by 0 bases; bases with no gene match: 7. The germline CDR1 and CDR2 sequences are SGHNT and YYREEE (reference sequence). The CDR3 sequence is CASSLDPSGGVSETQYF. Written as DNA, the CDR3 is TGTGCCAGCAGCTTGGATCCTAGCGGGGGGGTATCAGAGACCCAGTACTTC.

This rearrangement joins TRBV5-1 to TRBJ1-2, with D perhaps TRBD1 (5 bases). The CDR3 covers 14 residues. CDR1 is SGHRS and CDR2 is YFSETQ in the germline V gene. V dropped 0 bases and J dropped 6 bases, with 12 bases sitting between them. CDR3 nucleotide sequence: TGCGCCAGCAGCTTGGCCGACAGCTCAAATGGCTACACCTTC. It translates to CASSLADSSNGYTF.

This chain uses TRBV18 with TRBJ2-5, with 9 bases identical to TRBD1. Germline CDR1 and CDR2: KGHSH and LQKENI. Trimming removed 3 bases from V and 5 bases from J; junction bases left unmatched: 7. CDR3 size: 15 residues. The CDR3 DNA sequence: TGTGCCAGCTCACCTTGGGACAGGGAATGGGAGACCCAGTACTTC. Translation gives CASSPWDREWETQYF.

The CDR3 nucleotides are TGTGCCAGCACCGAGATCCCTATAGCGGGTCGGGAGACCCAGTACTTC. This encodes CASTEIPIAGRETQYF. The chain links TRBV2 to TRBJ2-5, with TRBD2 matching over 7 bases. V shed 7 bases, J shed 5 bases, and the junction held 16 bases outside the gene matches. Germline CDR1 SNHLY, CDR2 FYNNEI. There are 16 residues in the CDR3.

The rearrangement joins TRBV18 to TRBJ2-7; D is possibly TRBD1 (7 bases). The CDR3 is 16 residues long. CDR1 and CDR2 from the germline V gene are KGHSH and LQKENI. V lost 1 base and J lost 7, with 20 bases in between. DNA of the CDR3: TGTGCCAGCTCACCACGGAGGGGGCGCCCACACGGAGAGCAGTACTTC. Translated: CASSPRRGRPHGEQYF.

The rearrangement joins TRBV6-2 or TRBV6-3 to TRBJ2-7, with a possible D match to TRBD1 (6 bases). The CDR3 consists of 13 residues. Per germline, CDR1 MNHEY and CDR2 SVGEGT. V shed 5 bases and J shed 2 bases, with 10 bases lying between them. This chain's CDR3 is CASSKGQAYEQYF. The CDR3 DNA follows: TGTGCCAGCAGTAAGGGACAAGCCTACGAGCAGTACTTC.

The rearrangement uses TRBV27 and TRBJ1-1, with 9 positions matching TRBD1. V trimming: 5 bases; J trimming: 4 bases; junction bases outside the gene matches: 2. CDR3 length: 13 residues. The germline V gene has CDR1 MNHEY and CDR2 SMNVEV (reference sequence). CDR3 residues: CASSQTGGTEAFF. CDR3 bases: TGTGCCAGCAGTCAGACAGGGGGCACTGAAGCTTTCTTT.

J is TRBJ1-4 and V is TRBV3-1 (or the pseudogene TRBV3-2); D ambiguous. Germline-derived CDR1 and CDR2 are LGHDT and YNNKEL (reference sequence). V was shortened by 3 bases and J by 7 bases, with 15 bases between the two germline ends. CDR3 length: 15 amino acids. The CDR3 DNA reads TGTGCCAGCAGCCATGGATCGACGGGGAGTGAAAAACTGTTTTTT. Its translation is CASSHGSTGSEKLFF.

The gene calls are TRBV3-1 (or the pseudogene TRBV3-2) and TRBJ2-4; D call uncertain. CDR3 length: 13 residues. CDR1 and CDR2 from the germline V gene are LGHDT and YNNKEL (reference sequence). With 5 bases removed from V and 0 bases from J, the gap between germline ends came to 5 bases. Written as DNA, the CDR3 is TGTGCCAGCAGCTCTCTAGCCAAAAACATTCAGTACTTC. Translation: CASSSLAKNIQYF.

DNA of the CDR3: TGCAGCGTTGACCACAAGAACACCGGGGAGCTGTTTTTT. This codes for CSVDHKNTGELFF. The V gene is TRBV29-1, the J gene TRBJ2-2, with D hard to call. The CDR3 loop spans 13 amino acids. CDR1 SQVTM and CDR2 ANQGSEA come from the germline V gene. V was shortened by 3 bases and J by 1 base, with 6 bases between the two germline ends.

The chain links TRBV11-3 to TRBJ2-5, with 7 bases lining up with TRBD2. Germline values: CDR1 SGHNT, CDR2 YENEEA. The CDR3 is 15 residues long. Unmatched junction bases numbered 8, after V lost 2 bases and J lost 5 bases. This chain's CDR3 is CASSLSSAGSETQYF. The CDR3, as DNA: TGTGCCAGCAGCTTATCCTCAGCGGGATCTGAGACCCAGTACTTC.

The V call is TRBV9, the J call TRBJ2-3; 11 bases agree with TRBD2. The CDR3 is 18 residues long. V shed 0 bases and J 1 base; nucleotides not matched to a gene: 7. Germline loops: CDR1 SGDLS, CDR2 YYNGEE. Here the CDR3 reads CASSVASSGRIRTDTQYF. CDR3 coding DNA: TGTGCCAGCAGCGTAGCATCTAGCGGGAGGATCCGCACAGATACGCAGTATTTT.

The chain joins TRBV7-9 to TRBJ1-1, with D possibly matching TRBD1 (5 bases). The germline CDR1 and CDR2 sequences are SEHNR and FQNEAQ (reference sequence). Trimming took 2 bases from V and 3 from J, leaving 7 bases between them. The CDR3 consists of 13 residues. CDR3 sequence reads: CASSLIGDTEAFF. The CDR3 DNA is TGTGCCAGCAGCTTAATAGGGGACACTGAAGCTTTCTTT.

The gene calls are TRBV7-2 and TRBJ2-5, with 12 bases lining up with TRBD2. Trimming at V came to 4 bases and at J to 5 bases, leaving 8 bases not matched to a gene. CDR3 length equals 16 residues. Germline V CDR1 and CDR2: SGHTA, FQGNSA. CDR3 amino acids: CASSSTSGRGGETQYF. CDR3 sequence (DNA): TGTGCCAGCAGCTCGACTAGCGGGAGAGGGGGGGAGACCCAGTACTTC.

This clone was counted between two and nine times. The rearrangement uses TRBV18 and TRBJ1-5; unclear D gene. V lost 6 bases and J lost 4, with 10 bases in between. This CDR3 has 13 residues. CDR1 KGHSH and CDR2 LQKENI come from the germline V gene. The CDR3 DNA follows: TGTGCCAGCTCTCCAGGCCCGAATCAGCCCCAGCATTTT. The encoded protein is CASSPGPNQPQHF.

This clone was counted between two and nine times. The chain couples TRBV7-3 to TRBJ2-7; D uncertain. Looked up from germline, CDR1 is SGHTA and CDR2 is FQGTGA. The CDR3 totals 15 residues. The V end was cut by 2 bases, the J end by 0 bases, with 11 bases between. The CDR3 spells CASSLGPPISYEQYF. The CDR3 DNA sequence: TGTGCCAGCAGCTTAGGGCCACCGATCTCCTACGAGCAGTACTTC.

This chain uses TRBV10-3 with TRBJ1-1; 8 positions match TRBD1. J lost 3 bases, V lost 5 bases, and 2 bases had no gene match. The CDR3 is made up of 13 amino acids. Germline V gives CDR1 ENHRY, CDR2 SYGVKD. The CDR3 nucleotides are TGTGCCATCAGTAGGACAGGGTACACTGAAGCTTTCTTT. This sequence encodes CAISRTGYTEAFF.

The V call is TRBV30, the J call TRBJ1-4; D gene unclear. The germline V gene encodes CDR1 GTSNPN and CDR2 SVGIG (reference sequence). This CDR3 region has 19 residues. V lost 0 bases and J 1 base, leaving 21 bases between the germline ends. The CDR3 region is CAWSVLRTRGHGTNEKLFF. The CDR3 DNA reads TGTGCCTGGAGTGTACTCAGGACTCGAGGGCATGGAACTAATGAAAAACTGTTTTTT.

This chain links TRBV11-3 with TRBJ2-5; 8 bases fit TRBD2. Trimming took 5 bases from V and 5 from J; bases not matched to a gene: 13. From germline, CDR1 is SGHNT and CDR2 YENEEA. The CDR3 runs to 16 residues. The CDR3: CASSPGMAGGSETQYF. As DNA, the CDR3 is TGTGCCAGCAGCCCCGGGATGGCGGGGGGCAGCGAGACCCAGTACTTC.

The V gene is TRBV29-1, the J gene TRBJ2-3; 10 nucleotides match TRBD2. CDR3 length: 17 amino acids. V lost 1 base to trimming and J lost 3 bases; unmatched junction nucleotides: 10. In germline, CDR1 is SQVTM, CDR2 ANQGSEA. The CDR3 loop reads CSVEAQREGLRTDTQYF. CDR3 coding DNA: TGCAGCGTTGAAGCCCAGCGGGAGGGCTTAAGGACAGATACGCAGTATTTT.

This sequence joins TRBV6-5 and TRBJ1-1, with 7 bases that match TRBD1. The CDR3 contains 15 residues. Trimming cost V 6 bases and J 3 bases; bases outside gene matches: 10. CDR1 MNHEY and CDR2 SVGAGI come from the germline V gene. DNA of the CDR3: TGTGCCAGCAGGGACGCAAGGGGGCGGCACACTGAAGCTTTCTTT. Translated: CASRDARGRHTEAFF.